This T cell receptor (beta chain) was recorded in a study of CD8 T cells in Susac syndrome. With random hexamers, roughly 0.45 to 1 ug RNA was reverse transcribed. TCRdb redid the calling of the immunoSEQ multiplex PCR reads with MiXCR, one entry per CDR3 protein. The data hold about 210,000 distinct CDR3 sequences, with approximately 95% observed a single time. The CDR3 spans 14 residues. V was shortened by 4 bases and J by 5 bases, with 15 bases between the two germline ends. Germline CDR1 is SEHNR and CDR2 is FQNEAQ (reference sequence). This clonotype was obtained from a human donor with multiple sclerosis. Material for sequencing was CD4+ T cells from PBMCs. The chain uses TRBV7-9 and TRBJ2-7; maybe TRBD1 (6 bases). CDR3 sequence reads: CASSSLGHRHEQYF. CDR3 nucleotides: TGTGCCAGCAGCTCCCTGGGACACCGCCACGAGCAGTACTTC.